Detailed here is one TCR beta chain. The antigen is undetermined. cDNA reverse transcribed from extracted RNA served as the sequencing template. Profiled with immunoSEQ multiplex PCR; TCRdb holds only in-frame clones, not every one. The sample records about 64,000 clones, 44% being singletons. These data are taken from a study of CD8+ T cells in alopecia areata. Study outcomes and limitations: Lesional tissue from the scalp (especially in alopecia totalis/universalis) showed higher clonality than normal scalp.

This CDR3 is built from 12 residues. Germline loops: CDR1 SEHNR, CDR2 FQNEAQ (reference sequence). J gave up 1 base and V 10 bases, and 3 bases lay outside the gene matches. Material for sequencing was NKG2D-low CD8+ T cells sorted from blood. The TCR comes from a human donor with alopecia areata. The chain uses TRBV7-9 and TRBJ2-7; TRBD1 matches 8 bases. CDR3 bases: TGTGCCACCCGGGACAGGTCCTACGAGCAGTACTTC. Translated, it gives CATRDRSYEQYF.